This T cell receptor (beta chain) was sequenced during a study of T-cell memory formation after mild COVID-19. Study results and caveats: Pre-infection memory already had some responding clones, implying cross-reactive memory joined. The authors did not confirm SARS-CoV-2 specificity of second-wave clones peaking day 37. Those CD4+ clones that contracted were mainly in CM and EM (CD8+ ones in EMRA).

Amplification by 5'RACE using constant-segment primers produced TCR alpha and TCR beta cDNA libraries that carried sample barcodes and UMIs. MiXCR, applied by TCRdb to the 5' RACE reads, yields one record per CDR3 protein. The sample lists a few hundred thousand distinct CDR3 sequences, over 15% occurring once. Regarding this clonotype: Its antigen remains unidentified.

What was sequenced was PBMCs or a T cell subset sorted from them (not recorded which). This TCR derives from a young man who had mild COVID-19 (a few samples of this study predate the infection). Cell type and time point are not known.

The CDR3 sequence is CSARGASWDTQYF. The CDR3 bases are TGCAGTGCCCGAGGTGCTAGTTGGGATACGCAGTATTTT. The chain links TRBV20-1 to TRBJ2-3; D uncertain. This CDR3 region has 13 residues. Trimming took off 6 bases at V and 6 bases at J, with 16 bases between the two ends. CDR1 and CDR2 from the germline V gene are DFQATT and SNEGSKA (reference sequence).